The present T cell receptor (beta chain) was sequenced within a study of blood T cells in healthy people across ages. Study-level results: Estimated diversity across one million T cells was deemed an underestimate.

A second PCR of 7 to 11 cycles used a sample-barcoded 5' primer and a J-beta primer mix. A template-switch adaptor containing 12 random nucleotides labeled each cDNA molecule. One entry per CDR3 protein, called by TCRdb with MiXCR from the 5' RACE reads. The sample yields 750,000 to 850,000 distinct CDR3 sequences, 20% to 25% seen once. The V gene's germline CDR1 is SGHTA and CDR2 FQGTGA. This CDR3 is built from 16 residues. The junction had 4 bases not matched to a gene; V was cut back by 4 bases and J by 3 bases. Each sample yielded at least 6 million isolated PBMCs. Regarding this clonotype: The antigen remains undetermined.

The sample was also reused in another study, on T cells of mothers and their children.

The TCR originated in a boy between 10 and 17 years old in good health. The source material was blood. The J gene is TRBJ2-2, the V gene TRBV7-3; TRBD1 agrees at 11 bases. CDR3: CASSSGQGAYTGELFF. CDR3 nucleotide sequence: TGTGCCAGCAGCTCTGGACAGGGGGCCTACACCGGGGAGCTGTTTTTT.